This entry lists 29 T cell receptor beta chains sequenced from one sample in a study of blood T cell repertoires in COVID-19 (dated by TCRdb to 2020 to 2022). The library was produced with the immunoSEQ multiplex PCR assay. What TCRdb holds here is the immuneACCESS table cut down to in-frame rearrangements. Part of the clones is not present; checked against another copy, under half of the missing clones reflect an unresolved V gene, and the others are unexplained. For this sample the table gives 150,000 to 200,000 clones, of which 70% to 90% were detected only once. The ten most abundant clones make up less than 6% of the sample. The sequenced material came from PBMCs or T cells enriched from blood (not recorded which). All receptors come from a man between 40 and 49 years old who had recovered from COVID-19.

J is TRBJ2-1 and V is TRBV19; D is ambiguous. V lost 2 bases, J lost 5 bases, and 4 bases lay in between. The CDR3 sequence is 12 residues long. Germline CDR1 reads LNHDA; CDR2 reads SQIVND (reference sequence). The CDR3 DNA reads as TGTGCCAGTAGTATATATAACAATGAGCAGTTCTTC. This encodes CASSIYNNEQFF. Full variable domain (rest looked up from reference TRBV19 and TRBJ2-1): DGGITQSPKYLFRKEGQNVTLSCEQNLNHDAMYWYRQDPGQGLRLIYYSQIVNDFQKGDIAEGYSVSREKKESFPLTVTSAQKNPTAFYLCASSIYNNEQFFGPGTRLTVL.

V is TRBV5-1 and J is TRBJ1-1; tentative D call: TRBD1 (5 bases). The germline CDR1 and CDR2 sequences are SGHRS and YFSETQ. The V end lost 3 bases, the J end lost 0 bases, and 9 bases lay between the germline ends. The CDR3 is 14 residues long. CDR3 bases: TGCGCCAGCAGCTACGACAGTGTGAACACTGAAGCTTTCTTT. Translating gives CASSYDSVNTEAFF.

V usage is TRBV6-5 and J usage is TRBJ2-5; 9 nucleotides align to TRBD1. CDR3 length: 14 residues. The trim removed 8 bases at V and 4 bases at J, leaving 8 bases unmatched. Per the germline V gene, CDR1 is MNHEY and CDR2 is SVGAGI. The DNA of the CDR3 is TGTGCCAGCGTGGACAGGGGTCCGAGAGAGACCCAGTACTTC. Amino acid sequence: CASVDRGPRETQYF.

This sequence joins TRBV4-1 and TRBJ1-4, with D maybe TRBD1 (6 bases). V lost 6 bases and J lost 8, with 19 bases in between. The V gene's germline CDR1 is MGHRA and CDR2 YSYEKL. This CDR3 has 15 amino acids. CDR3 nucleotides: TGCGCCAGCAGTCTACAGACAGGCGTGAGGGAAAAACTGTTTTTT. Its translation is CASSLQTGVREKLFF.

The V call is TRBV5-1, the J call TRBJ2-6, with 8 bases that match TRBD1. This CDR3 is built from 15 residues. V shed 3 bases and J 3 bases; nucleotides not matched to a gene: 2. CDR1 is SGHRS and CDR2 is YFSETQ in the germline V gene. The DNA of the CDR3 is TGCGCCAGCAGCTCCAGGGGGCTTGGGGCCAACGTCCTGACTTTC. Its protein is CASSSRGLGANVLTF.

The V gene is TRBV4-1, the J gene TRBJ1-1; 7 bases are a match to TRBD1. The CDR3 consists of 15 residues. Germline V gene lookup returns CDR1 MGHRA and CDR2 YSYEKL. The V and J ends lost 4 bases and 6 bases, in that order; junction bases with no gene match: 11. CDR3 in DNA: TGCGCCAGCAGCCCCTTTGGGACAGCGTCCCCTGAAGCTTTCTTT. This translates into CASSPFGTASPEAFF.

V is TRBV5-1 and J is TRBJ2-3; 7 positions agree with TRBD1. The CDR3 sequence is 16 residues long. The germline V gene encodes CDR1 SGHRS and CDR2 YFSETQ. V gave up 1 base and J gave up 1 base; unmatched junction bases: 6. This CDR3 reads CASSLTGALGTDTQYF. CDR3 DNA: TGCGCCAGCAGCTTGACAGGGGCGTTAGGCACAGATACGCAGTATTTT. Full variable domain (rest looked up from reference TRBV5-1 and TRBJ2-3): KAGVTQTPRYLIKTRGQQVTLSCSPISGHRSVSWYQQTPGQGLQFLFEYFSETQRNKGNFPGRFSGRQFSNSRSEMNVSTLELGDSALYLCASSLTGALGTDTQYFGPGTRLTVL.

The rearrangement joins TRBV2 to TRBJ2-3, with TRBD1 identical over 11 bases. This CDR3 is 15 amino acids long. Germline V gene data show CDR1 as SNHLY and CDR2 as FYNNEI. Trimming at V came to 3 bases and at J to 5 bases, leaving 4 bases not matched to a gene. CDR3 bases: TGTGCCAGCAGTGATGGGACAGGGGGAAGAGATACGCAGTATTTT. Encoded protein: CASSDGTGGRDTQYF.

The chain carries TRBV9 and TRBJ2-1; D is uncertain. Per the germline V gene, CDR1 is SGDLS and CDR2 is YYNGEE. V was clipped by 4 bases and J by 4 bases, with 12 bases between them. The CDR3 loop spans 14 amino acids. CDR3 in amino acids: CASSPQRSYNEQFF. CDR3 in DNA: TGTGCCAGCAGCCCCCAGAGGAGTTACAATGAGCAGTTCTTC. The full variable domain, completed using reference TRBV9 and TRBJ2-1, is DSGVTQTPKHLITATGQRVTLRCSPRSGDLSVYWYQQSLDQGLQFLIQYYNGEERAKGNILERFSAQQFPDLHSELNLSSLELGDSALYFCASSPQRSYNEQFFGPGTRLTVL.

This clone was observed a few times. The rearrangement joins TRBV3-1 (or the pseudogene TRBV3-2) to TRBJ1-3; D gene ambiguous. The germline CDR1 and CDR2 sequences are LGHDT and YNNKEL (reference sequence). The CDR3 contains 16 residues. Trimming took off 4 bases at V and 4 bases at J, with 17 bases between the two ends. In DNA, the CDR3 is TGTGCCAGCAGCCTTTCATATAGGAGGTCAGGAAACACCATATATTTT. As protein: CASSLSYRRSGNTIYF.

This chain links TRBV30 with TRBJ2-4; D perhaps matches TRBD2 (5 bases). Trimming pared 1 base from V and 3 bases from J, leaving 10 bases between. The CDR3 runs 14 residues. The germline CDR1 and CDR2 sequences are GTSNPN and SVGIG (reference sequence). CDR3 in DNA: TGTGCCTGGAGTGGTGAACGGGGCAAAAACATTCAGTACTTC. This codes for CAWSGERGKNIQYF.

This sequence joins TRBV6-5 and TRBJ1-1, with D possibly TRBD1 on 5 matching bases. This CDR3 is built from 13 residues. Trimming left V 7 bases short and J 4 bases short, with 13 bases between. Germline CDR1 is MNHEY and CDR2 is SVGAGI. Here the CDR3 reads CASNPQGGTEAFF. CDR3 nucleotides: TGTGCCAGCAACCCTCAGGGAGGCACTGAAGCTTTCTTT.

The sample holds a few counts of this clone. This chain's CDR3 is CASSLFFRQGGETQYF. The CDR3 DNA follows: TGTGCCAGCAGTTTATTTTTCCGACAGGGGGGAGAGACCCAGTACTTC. The chain couples TRBV27 to TRBJ2-5, with TRBD1 identical over 9 bases. With 1 base clipped from V and 4 bases from J, the junction kept 7 bases outside the gene matches. The CDR3 spans 16 residues. CDR1 is MNHEY, CDR2 SMNVEV, per germline (reference sequence).

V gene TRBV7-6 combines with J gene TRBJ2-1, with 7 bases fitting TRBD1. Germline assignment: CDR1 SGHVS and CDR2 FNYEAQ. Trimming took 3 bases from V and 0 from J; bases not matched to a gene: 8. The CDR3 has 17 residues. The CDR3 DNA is TGTGCCAGCAGCTTGACGTTGACAGGGAGCTCCTACAATGAGCAGTTCTTC. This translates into CASSLTLTGSSYNEQFF.

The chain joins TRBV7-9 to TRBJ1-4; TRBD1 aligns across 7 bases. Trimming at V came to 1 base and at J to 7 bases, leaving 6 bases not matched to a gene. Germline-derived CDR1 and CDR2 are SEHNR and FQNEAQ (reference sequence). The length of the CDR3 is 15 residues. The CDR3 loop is CASSLGQGEGEKLFF. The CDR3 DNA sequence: TGTGCCAGCAGCTTAGGGCAGGGGGAAGGTGAAAAACTGTTTTTT.

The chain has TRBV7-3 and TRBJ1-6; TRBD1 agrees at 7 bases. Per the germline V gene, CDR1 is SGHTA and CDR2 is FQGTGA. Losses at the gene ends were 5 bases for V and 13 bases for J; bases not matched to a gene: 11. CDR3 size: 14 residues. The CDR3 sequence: CASSKTAGGEPLHF. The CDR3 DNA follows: TGTGCCAGCAGCAAAACGGCAGGGGGAGAGCCCCTCCACTTT.

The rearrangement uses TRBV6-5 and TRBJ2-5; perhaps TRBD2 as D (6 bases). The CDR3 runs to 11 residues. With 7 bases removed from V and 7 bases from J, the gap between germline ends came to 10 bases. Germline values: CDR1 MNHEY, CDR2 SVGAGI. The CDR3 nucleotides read TGTGCCAGCACCGACGGGGGGACCCAGTACTTC. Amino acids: CASTDGGTQYF.

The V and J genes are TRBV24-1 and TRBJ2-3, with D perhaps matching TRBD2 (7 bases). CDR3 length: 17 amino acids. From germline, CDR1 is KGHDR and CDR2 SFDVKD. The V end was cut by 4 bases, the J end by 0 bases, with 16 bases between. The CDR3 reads CATSDLHGGPSTDTQYF. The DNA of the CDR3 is TGTGCCACCAGTGACTTACACGGGGGGCCCAGCACAGATACGCAGTATTTT.

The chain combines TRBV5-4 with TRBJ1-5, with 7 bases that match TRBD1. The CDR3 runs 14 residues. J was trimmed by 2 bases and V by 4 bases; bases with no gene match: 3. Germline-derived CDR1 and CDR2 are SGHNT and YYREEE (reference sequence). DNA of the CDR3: TGTGCCAGCAGCAGACAGGGAGGCAATCAGCCCCAGCATTTT. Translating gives CASSRQGGNQPQHF.

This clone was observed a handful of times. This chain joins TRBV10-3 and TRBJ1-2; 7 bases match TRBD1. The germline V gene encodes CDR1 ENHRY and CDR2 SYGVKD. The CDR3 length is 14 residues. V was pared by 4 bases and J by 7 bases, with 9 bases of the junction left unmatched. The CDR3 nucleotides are TGTGCCATCAGTGGGCGGGCAGGGGGTACTGGCTACACCTTC. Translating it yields CAISGRAGGTGYTF.

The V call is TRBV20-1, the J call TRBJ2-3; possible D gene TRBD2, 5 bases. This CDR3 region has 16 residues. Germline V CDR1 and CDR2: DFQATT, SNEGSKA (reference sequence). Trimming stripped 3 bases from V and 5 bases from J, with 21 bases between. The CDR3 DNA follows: TGCAGTGCTAGTAGGGCGGGCGCCCGGACCCAAGATACGCAGTATTTT. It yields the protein CSASRAGARTQDTQYF.

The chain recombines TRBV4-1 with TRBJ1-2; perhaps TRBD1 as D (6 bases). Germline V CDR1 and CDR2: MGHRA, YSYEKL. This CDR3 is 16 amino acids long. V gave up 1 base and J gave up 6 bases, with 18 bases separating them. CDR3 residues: CASSQAIRQGSDGYTF. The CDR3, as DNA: TGCGCCAGCAGCCAAGCAATCCGGCAGGGGAGTGATGGCTACACCTTC.

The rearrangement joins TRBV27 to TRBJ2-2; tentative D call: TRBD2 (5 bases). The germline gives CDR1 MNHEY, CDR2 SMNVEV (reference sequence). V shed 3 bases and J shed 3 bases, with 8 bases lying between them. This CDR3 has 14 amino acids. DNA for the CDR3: TGTGCCAGCAGTTTCGGGATTTACACCGGGGAGCTGTTTTTT. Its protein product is CASSFGIYTGELFF.

Here the CDR3 reads CASVGLINTGELFF. CDR3 nucleotide sequence: TGTGCCAGCGTAGGACTGATCAACACCGGGGAGCTGTTTTTT. The V and J genes are TRBV2 and TRBJ2-2; perhaps TRBD2 as D (5 bases). Germline values: CDR1 SNHLY, CDR2 FYNNEI. Deletions cut 8 bases from V and 2 bases from J, with 12 bases between. The CDR3 runs to 14 residues.

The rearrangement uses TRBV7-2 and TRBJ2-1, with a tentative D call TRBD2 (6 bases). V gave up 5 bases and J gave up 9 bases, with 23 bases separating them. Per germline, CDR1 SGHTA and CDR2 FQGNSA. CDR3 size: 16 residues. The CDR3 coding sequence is TGTGCCAGCAGCACGCCAACTAGCTGGGGTGCCGCTGAGCAGTTCTTC. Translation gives CASSTPTSWGAAEQFF.

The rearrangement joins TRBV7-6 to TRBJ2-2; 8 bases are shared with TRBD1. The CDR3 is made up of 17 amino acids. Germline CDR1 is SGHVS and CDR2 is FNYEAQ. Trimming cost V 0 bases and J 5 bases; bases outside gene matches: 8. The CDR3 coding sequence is TGTGCCAGCAGCTTAGCGACAGGGGCGGTTCGTACCGGGGAGCTGTTTTTT. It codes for CASSLATGAVRTGELFF.

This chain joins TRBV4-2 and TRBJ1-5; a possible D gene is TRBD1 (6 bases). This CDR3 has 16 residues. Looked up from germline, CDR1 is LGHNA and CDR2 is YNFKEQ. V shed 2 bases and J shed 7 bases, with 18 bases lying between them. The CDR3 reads CASSQLSPGEPQPQHF. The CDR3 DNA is TGTGCCAGCAGCCAACTGTCTCCAGGGGAGCCCCAGCCCCAGCATTTT.

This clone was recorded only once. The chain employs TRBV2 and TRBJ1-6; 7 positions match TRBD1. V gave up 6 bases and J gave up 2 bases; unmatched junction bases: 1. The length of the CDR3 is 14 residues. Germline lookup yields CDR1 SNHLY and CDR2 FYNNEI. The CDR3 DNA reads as TGTGCCAGCAGGGGACAGACCTATAATTCACCCCTCCACTTT. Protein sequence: CASRGQTYNSPLHF.

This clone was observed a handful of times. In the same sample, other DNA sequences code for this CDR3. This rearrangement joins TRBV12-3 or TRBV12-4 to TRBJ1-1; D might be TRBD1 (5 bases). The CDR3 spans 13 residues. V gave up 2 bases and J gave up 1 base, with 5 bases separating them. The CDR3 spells CASSLQGNTEAFF. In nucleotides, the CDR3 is TGTGCCAGCAGTTTACAGGGGAACACTGAAGCTTTCTTT.